This T cell receptor (beta chain) comes out of a study of cytomegalovirus exposure and HLA in healthy donors. For the study at large: HLA-typed donors were the source of about 85 million unique TCRs held in an early data release. General study points: A later analysis found most CMV-associated TCR beta chains apparently HLA-restricted.

Primers: 60 Vbeta forward and 13 Jbeta reverse. Using immunoSEQ multiplex PCR, the repertoire was profiled, and TCRdb retains in-frame clones only, with some absent. Among roughly 110,000 clones listed, roughly 70% were seen once. The CDR3 totals 13 residues. Germline CDR1 is SEHNR and CDR2 is FQNEAQ (reference sequence). V was cut by 5 bases and J by 0 bases, with 7 bases left in between. A word on this clone: Its antigen remains unknown.

This TCR came from a woman in her twenties or thirties in good health and CMV-seronegative. The sample comprised PBMCs. This chain links TRBV7-9 with TRBJ1-1; D remains ambiguous. The CDR3 loop reads CASSLALNTEAFF. CDR3 coding DNA: TGTGCCAGCAGCCTGGCCTTGAACACTGAAGCTTTCTTT.